The 13 T cell receptor beta chains below were found in one sample sequenced in a study of CXCR3-negative and CXCR3-positive naive CD8 T cells. UMI-labeled 5' RACE yielded the TRB cDNA libraries. TCRdb re-called the 5' RACE reads, yielding one record per CDR3 amino acid sequence without DNA. This table holds tens of thousands of distinct CDR3 sequences. The sequencing input was naive CXCR3- CD8+ T cells from blood. The subset was: CD45RO-CCR7+CD27+CD95- naive CD8+ T cells lacking CXCR3 (TNR3-). These receptors were taken from a human donor in good health. Some clones in this sample may be carry-over from other donors' samples.

This chain connects TRBV6-5 to TRBJ1-5. This CDR3 region has 13 residues. CDR1 and CDR2 (germline): MNHEY, SVGAGI. The CDR3 reads CASSRKGNQPQHF.

The chain is built from TRBV27 and TRBJ2-7; TCRdb's D call of TRBD2 is untestable without DNA. CDR3 length equals 15 residues. The V gene's germline CDR1 is MNHEY and CDR2 SMNVEV (reference sequence). The CDR3 loop is CATKSSIAGTYEQYF.

V usage is TRBV5-1 and J usage is TRBJ2-3; TCRdb outputs TRBD1, but without DNA this stays unchecked. This CDR3 is 15 amino acids long. Germline values: CDR1 SGHRS, CDR2 YFSETQ. CDR3 sequence: CASRYDSVWTDTQYF.

The chain links TRBV14 to TRBJ2-1; TCRdb calls TRBD2, which cannot be checked without DNA. The germline CDR1 and CDR2 sequences are SGHDN and FVKESK. This CDR3 has 18 amino acids. The CDR3 loop reads CASSHSGRGRDSFSEQFF. Complete variable domain (other parts from reference TRBV14 and TRBJ2-1): EAGVTQFPSHSVIEKGQTVTLRCDPISGHDNLYWYRRVMGKEIKFLLHFVKESKQDESGMPNNRFLAERTGGTYSTLKVQPAELEDSGVYFCASSHSGRGRDSFSEQFFGPGTRLTVL.

The V call is TRBV4-3, the J call TRBJ2-7; TCRdb calls TRBD2, which cannot be checked without DNA. Germline V lookup: CDR1 LGHNA, CDR2 YSLEER. The CDR3 spans 15 residues. CDR3 protein: CASSPLAGFLDEQYF.

The chain is built from TRBV5-5 and TRBJ2-7. The CDR3 covers 13 residues. Germline V gene lookup returns CDR1 SGHKS and CDR2 YYEKEE (reference sequence). The CDR3 reads CASSLVAKYEQYF.

The chain carries TRBV12-3 or TRBV12-4 and TRBJ2-1. CDR3 length: 13 amino acids. CDR3 in amino acids: CASSFGSQSEQFF.

V usage is TRBV4-1 and J usage is TRBJ2-5; TCRdb reports TRBD2, a call that lacks DNA to check it against. Germline values: CDR1 MGHRA, CDR2 YSYEKL. The CDR3 covers 15 residues. CDR3 region: CASSETSGLQETQYF.

V gene TRBV5-1 combines with J gene TRBJ2-7. Germline loops: CDR1 SGHRS, CDR2 YFSETQ. The CDR3 totals 17 residues. The CDR3 loop is CASRLTAPNVSSYEQYF.

V and J are TRBV7-9 and TRBJ1-2; TCRdb gives TRBD1 as the D gene, but with no DNA this cannot be confirmed. CDR1 and CDR2 from the germline V gene are SEHNR and FQNEAQ (reference sequence). The CDR3 is 17 amino acids. The CDR3 protein is CASSLSSPGQGGFPGTF.

The CDR3 is CASSPGLLNIQYF. This sequence joins TRBV27 and TRBJ2-4; TCRdb outputs TRBD2, but without DNA this stays unchecked. The CDR3 totals 13 residues. Germline CDR1 reads MNHEY; CDR2 reads SMNVEV (reference sequence).

The CDR3 loop is CASSFIQSAEQFF. This chain links TRBV28 with TRBJ2-1. The CDR3 runs 13 residues. Germline CDR1 reads MDHEN; CDR2 reads SYDVKM. Filled out from reference TRBV28 and TRBJ2-1, the complete variable domain reads DVKVTQSSRYLVKRTGEKVFLECVQDMDHENMFWYRQDPGLGLRLIYFSYDVKMKEKGDIPEGYSVSREKKERFSLILESASTNQTSMYLCASSFIQSAEQFFGPGTRLTVL.

The chain uses TRBV7-6 and TRBJ2-2; TCRdb designates TRBD2, a call that cannot be tested without DNA. CDR1 SGHVS and CDR2 FNYEAQ come from the germline V gene. The CDR3 totals 17 residues. CDR3 in amino acids: CASSFLTARGNTGELFF.